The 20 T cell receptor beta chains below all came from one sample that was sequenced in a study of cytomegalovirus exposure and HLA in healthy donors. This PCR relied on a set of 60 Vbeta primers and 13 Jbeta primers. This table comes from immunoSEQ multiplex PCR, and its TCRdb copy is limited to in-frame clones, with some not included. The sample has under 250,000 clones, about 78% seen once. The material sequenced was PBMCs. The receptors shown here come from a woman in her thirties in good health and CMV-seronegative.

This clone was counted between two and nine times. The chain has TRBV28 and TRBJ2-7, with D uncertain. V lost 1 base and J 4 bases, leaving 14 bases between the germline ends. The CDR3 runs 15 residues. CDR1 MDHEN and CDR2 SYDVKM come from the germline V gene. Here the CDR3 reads CASSLFADLTYEQYF. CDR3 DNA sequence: TGTGCCAGCAGTTTATTTGCAGATCTTACATACGAGCAGTACTTC. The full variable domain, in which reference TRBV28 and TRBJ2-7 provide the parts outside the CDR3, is DVKVTQSSRYLVKRTGEKVFLECVQDMDHENMFWYRQDPGLGLRLIYFSYDVKMKEKGDIPEGYSVSREKKERFSLILESASTNQTSMYLCASSLFADLTYEQYFGPGTRLTVT.

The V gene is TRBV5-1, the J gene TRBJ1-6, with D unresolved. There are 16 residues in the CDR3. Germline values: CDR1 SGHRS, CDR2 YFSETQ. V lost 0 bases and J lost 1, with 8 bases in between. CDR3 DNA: TGCGCCAGCAGCTTGGTTCTCAGTTCCTATAATTCACCCCTCCACTTT. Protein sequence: CASSLVLSSYNSPLHF. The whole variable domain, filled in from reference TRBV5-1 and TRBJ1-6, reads KAGVTQTPRYLIKTRGQQVTLSCSPISGHRSVSWYQQTPGQGLQFLFEYFSETQRNKGNFPGRFSGRQFSNSRSEMNVSTLELGDSALYLCASSLVLSSYNSPLHFGNGTRLTVT.

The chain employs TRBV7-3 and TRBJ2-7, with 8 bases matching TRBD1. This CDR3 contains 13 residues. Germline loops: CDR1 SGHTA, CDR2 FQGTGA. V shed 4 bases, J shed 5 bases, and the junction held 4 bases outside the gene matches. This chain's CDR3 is CASSSRQGNEQYF. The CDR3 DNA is TGTGCCAGCAGCTCACGACAGGGGAACGAGCAGTACTTC.

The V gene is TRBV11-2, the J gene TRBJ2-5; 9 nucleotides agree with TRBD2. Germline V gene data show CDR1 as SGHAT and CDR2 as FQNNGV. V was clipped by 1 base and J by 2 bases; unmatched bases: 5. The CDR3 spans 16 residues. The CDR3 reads CASSLGVTSGQETQYF. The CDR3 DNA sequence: TGTGCCAGCAGCTTAGGAGTGACTAGCGGACAAGAGACCCAGTACTTC.

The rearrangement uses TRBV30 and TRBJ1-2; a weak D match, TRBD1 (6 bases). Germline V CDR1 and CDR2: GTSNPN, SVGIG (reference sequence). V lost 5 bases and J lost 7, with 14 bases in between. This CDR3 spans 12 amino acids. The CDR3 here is CAWARGLGGYTF. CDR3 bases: TGTGCCTGGGCGAGGGGGTTAGGTGGCTACACCTTC.

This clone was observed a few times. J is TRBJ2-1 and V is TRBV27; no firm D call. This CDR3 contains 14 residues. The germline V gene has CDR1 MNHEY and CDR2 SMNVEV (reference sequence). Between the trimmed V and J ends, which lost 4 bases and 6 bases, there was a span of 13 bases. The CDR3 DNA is TGTGCCAGCAGTTCTGTAGCCAGTAGCAATGAGCAGTTCTTC. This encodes CASSSVASSNEQFF.

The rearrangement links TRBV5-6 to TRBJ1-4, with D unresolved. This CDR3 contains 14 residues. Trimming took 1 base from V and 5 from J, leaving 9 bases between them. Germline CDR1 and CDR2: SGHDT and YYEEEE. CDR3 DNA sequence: TGTGCCAGCAGCTTGCCCAGGCAGAATGAAAAACTGTTTTTT. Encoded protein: CASSLPRQNEKLFF. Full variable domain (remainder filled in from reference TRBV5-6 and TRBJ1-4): DAGVTQSPTHLIKTRGQQVTLRCSPKSGHDTVSWYQQALGQGPQFIFQYYEEEERQRGNFPDRFSGHQFPNYSSELNVNALLLGDSALYLCASSLPRQNEKLFFGSGTQLSVL.

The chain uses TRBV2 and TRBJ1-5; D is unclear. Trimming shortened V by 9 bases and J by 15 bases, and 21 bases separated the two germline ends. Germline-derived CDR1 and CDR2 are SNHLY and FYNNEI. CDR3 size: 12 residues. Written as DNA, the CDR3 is TGTGCCAGTCGATCAGAAGGAGCCCCTTGGCATTTT. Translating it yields CASRSEGAPWHF.

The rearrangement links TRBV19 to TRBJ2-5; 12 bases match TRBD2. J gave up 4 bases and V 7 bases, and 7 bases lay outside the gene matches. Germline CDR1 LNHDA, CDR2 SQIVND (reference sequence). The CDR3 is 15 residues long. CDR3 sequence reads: CASMRLAGVGETQYF. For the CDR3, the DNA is TGTGCCAGTATGAGACTAGCGGGAGTAGGAGAGACCCAGTACTTC.

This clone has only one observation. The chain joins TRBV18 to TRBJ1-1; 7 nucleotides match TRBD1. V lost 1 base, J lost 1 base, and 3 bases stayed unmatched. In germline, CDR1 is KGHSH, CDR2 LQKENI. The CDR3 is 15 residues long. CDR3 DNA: TGTGCCAGCTCACCACAGGGACAGACGAACACTGAAGCTTTCTTT. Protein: CASSPQGQTNTEAFF.

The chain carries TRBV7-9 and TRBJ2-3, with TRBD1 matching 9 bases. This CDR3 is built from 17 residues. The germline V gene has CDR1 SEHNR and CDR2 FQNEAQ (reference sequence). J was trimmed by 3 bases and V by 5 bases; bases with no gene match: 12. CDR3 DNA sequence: TGTGCCAGCAGCCGGGGGTGGGGACAGGGAACGACAGATACGCAGTATTTT. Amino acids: CASSRGWGQGTTDTQYF.

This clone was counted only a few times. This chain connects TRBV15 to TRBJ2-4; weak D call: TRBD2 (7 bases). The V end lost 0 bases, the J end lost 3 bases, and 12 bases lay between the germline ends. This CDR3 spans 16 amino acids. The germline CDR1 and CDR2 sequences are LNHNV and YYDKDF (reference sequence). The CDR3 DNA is TGTGCCACCAGCAGAGATGGGGGGGCCTTCAAAAACATTCAGTACTTC. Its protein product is CATSRDGGAFKNIQYF.

As DNA, the CDR3 is TGTGCCAGCAGCGAGCGCGCCGAGGGCTACGAGCAGTACTTC. Translating it yields CASSERAEGYEQYF. The chain couples TRBV16 to TRBJ2-7; D is possibly TRBD2 (5 bases). The CDR3 sequence is 14 residues long. The germline V gene has CDR1 KGHSY and CDR2 FQNENV. V was cut by 5 bases and J by 3 bases, with 14 bases left in between.

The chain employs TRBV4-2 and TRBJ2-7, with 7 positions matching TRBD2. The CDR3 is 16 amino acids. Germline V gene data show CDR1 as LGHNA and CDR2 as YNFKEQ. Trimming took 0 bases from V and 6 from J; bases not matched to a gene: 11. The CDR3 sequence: CASSQDSGREGSEQYF. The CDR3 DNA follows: TGTGCCAGCAGCCAAGATTCGGGGAGGGAGGGTAGCGAGCAGTACTTC.

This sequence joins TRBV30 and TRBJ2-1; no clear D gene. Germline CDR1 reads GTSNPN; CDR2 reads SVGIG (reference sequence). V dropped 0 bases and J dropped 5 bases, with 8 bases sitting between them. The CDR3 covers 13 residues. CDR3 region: CAWSVGQHNEQFF. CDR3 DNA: TGTGCCTGGAGTGTTGGGCAGCACAATGAGCAGTTCTTC.

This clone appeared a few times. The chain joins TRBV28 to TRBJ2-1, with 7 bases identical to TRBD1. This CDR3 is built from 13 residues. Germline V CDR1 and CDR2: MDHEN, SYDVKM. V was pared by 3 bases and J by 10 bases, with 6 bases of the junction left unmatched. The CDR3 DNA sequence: TGTGCCAGCAGTTTCCCGGGACAGCTCGAGCAGTTCTTC. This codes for CASSFPGQLEQFF. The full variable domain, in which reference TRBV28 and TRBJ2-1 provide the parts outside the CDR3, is DVKVTQSSRYLVKRTGEKVFLECVQDMDHENMFWYRQDPGLGLRLIYFSYDVKMKEKGDIPEGYSVSREKKERFSLILESASTNQTSMYLCASSFPGQLEQFFGPGTRLTVL.

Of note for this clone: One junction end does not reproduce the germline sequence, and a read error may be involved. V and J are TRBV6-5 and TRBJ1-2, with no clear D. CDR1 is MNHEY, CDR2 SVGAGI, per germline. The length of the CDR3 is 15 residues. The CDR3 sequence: CASRRAGIQIYGYPF. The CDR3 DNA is TGTGCCAGCAGAAGGGCGGGGATCCAAATCTATGGCTACCCCTTC.

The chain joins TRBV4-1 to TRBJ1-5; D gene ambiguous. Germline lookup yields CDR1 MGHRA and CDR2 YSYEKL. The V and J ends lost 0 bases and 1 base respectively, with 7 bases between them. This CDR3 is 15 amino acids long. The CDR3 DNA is TGCGCCAGCAGCCAAGATGCTGCGAGCAATCAGCCCCAGCATTTT. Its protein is CASSQDAASNQPQHF.

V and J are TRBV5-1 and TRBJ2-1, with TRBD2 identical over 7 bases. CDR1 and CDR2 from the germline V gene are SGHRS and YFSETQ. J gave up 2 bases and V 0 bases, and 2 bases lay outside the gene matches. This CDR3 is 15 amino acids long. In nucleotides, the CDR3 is TGCGCCAGCAGCTTGGTACGGGAGGCCTACAATGAGCAGTTCTTC. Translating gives CASSLVREAYNEQFF.

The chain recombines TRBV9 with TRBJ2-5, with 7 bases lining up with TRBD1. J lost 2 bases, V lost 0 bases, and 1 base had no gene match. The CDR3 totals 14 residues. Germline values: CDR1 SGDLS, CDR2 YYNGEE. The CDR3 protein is CASSVGTGQETQYF. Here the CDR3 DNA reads TGTGCCAGCAGCGTAGGGACAGGACAAGAGACCCAGTACTTC.